The clone carrying this T cell receptor beta chain was seen only a few times. TCRdb recomputed calls from the RACE reads with MiXCR, one row per CDR3 protein. The table has about 100,000 distinct CDR3 sequences, approximately 9.9% seen once. This specimen belongs to a study of human T cells and chemical hapten exposure. Time point of the sample: patch test 1, 2 weeks after DPC sensitization. Treatment described: therapeutic diphenylcyclopropenone sensitization with weekly scalp DPC. Material: whole blood, obtained in connection with sensitization to the hapten diphenylcyclopropenone (DPC). The clonotype was recovered from a woman aged 40-49 years with alopecia areata. Some clones in this sample may be carry-over from other donors' samples.

This CDR3 reads CASSIGQGELFF. The CDR3 coding sequence is TGTGCCAGCAGTATCGGACAGGGGGAGCTGTTTTTT. This chain connects TRBV2 to TRBJ2-2; maybe TRBD1 (6 bases). The length of the CDR3 is 12 residues. V was clipped by 5 bases and J by 8 bases, with 9 bases between them. CDR1 and CDR2 (germline): SNHLY, FYNNEI. Complete variable domain (other parts from reference TRBV2 and TRBJ2-2): EPEVTQTPSHQVTQMGQEVILRCVPISNHLYFYWYRQILGQKVEFLVSFYNNEISEKSEIFDDQFSVERPDGSNFTLKIRSTKLEDSAMYFCASSIGQGELFFGEGSRLTVL.